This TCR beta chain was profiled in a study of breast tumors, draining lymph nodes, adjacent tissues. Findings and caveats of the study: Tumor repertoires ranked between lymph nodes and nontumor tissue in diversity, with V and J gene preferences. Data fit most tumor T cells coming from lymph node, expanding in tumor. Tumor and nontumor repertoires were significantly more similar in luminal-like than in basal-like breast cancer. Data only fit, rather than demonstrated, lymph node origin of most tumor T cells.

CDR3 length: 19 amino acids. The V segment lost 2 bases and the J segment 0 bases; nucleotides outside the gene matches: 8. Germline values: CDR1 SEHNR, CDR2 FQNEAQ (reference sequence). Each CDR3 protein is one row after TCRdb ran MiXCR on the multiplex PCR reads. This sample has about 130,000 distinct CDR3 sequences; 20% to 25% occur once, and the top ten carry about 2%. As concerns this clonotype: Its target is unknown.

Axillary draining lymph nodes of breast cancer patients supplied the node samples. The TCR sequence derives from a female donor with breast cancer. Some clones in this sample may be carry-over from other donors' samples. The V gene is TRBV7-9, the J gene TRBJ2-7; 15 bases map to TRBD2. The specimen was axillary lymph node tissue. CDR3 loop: CASSLSGLAGGSLSYEQYF. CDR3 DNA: TGTGCCAGCAGCTTATCGGGACTAGCGGGAGGTTCCCTCTCCTACGAGCAGTACTTC.